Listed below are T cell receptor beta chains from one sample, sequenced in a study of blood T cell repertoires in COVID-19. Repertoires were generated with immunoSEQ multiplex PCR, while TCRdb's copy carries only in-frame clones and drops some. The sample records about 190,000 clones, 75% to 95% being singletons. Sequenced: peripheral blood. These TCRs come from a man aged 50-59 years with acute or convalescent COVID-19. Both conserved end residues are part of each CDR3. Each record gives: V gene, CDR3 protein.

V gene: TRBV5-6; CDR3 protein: CASSLAAGGVNEQFF
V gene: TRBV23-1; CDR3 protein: CASSQFSTDDYGYTF
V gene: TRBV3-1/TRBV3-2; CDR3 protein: CASGMGSTYNEQFF
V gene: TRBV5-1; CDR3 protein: CASSLGVGGTDTQYF
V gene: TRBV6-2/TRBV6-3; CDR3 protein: CASSPPSTRAKNIQYF
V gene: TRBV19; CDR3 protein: CASSMVAGVSTDTQYF
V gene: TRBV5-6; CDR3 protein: CASSWATGYNEQFF
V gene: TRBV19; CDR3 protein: CASSMKAGELEAFF
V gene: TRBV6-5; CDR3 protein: CASSYPLGEQFF
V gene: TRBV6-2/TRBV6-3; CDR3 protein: CASSYSKGHQGDQPQHF
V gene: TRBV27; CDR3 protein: CASSLPGGVSYTF
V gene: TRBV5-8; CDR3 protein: CASSGKDRGVTDTQYF
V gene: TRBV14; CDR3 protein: CASSQDLAGFSPLHF
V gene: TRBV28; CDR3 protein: CASRVGQLHSPLHF
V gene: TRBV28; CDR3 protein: CASRGHRRNEKLFF
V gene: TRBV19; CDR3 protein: CASSSRGLSFGNTEAFF
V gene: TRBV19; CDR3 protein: CASSIAAGSAGELFF
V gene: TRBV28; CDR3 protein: CASRGGQGTLGQYF
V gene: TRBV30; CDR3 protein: CAWTATGLNTGELFF
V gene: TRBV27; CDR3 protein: CASSLGDSNTEAFF
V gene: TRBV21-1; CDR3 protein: CASSKAPTTYSGGPGDEQFF
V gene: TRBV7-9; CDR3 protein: CASSPGGGGNQPQHF
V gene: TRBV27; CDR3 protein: CASSIRQGGTQYF
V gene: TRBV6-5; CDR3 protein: CASRDIFITDTQYF
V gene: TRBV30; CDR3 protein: CAWRPGQAIETQYF
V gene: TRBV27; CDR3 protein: CASSAGNTEAFF